This record looks at one T cell receptor beta chain sequence and its context. The antigen is undetermined. The same CDR3 also results from other DNA sequences found in this sample. Donors were healthy HIV-negative adults without recently reported acute infections or vaccinations. Profiled with immunoSEQ multiplex PCR; TCRdb holds only in-frame clones, not every one. The table records a few million clones, around nine tenths of them present only once. Germline V gene sequence: CDR1 GTSNPN, CDR2 SVGIG (reference sequence). After removal of 0 bases from V and 4 bases from J, the junction contained 1 base not matched to a gene. The CDR3 has 13 amino acids. The record originates from a study of shared clonotypes between healthy human individuals. Study-wide results and caveats: Clonotype sharing levels among donors were expected to vary with sequencing depth.

The specimen was naive CD4+ T cells sorted from blood. The sample's subset: CD45RA+ positively selected. The TCR originated in a man aged 18 to 29 in good health. The chain couples TRBV30 to TRBJ1-1, with 8 bases identical to TRBD1. CDR3 sequence (DNA): TGTGCCTGGAGTGTCACAGGGGGCACTGAAGCTTTCTTT. This translates into CAWSVTGGTEAFF. Complete variable domain (other parts from reference TRBV30 and TRBJ1-1): SQTIHQWPATLVQPVGSPLSLECTVEGTSNPNLYWYRQAAGRGLQLLFYSVGIGQISSEVPQNLSASRPQDRQFILSSKKLLLSDSGFYLCAWSVTGGTEAFFGQGTRLTVV.